This entry lists 9 T cell receptor beta chains sequenced from one sample in a study of T cells after yellow fever vaccination. TCRdb used MiXCR to reprocess the 5' RACE reads, holding one entry per CDR3 protein. The sample carries about 220,000 distinct CDR3 sequences, 3% to 4% recorded once. This specimen consisted of CD4+ T cells sorted from PBMCs, obtained 10 days after the yellow fever booster vaccination. These receptors were taken from a man younger than 30 who received the YFV17D yellow fever vaccine.

The chain uses TRBV20-1 and TRBJ1-2; 10 nucleotides line up with TRBD1. Looked up from germline, CDR1 is DFQATT and CDR2 is SNEGSKA (reference sequence). V lost 5 bases and J lost 0; bases outside the gene matches: 12. The CDR3 length is 17 residues. CDR3 loop: CSAPARDRGGTNYGYTF. CDR3 nucleotides: TGCAGTGCTCCCGCCCGGGACAGGGGAGGTACTAACTATGGCTACACCTTC.

This clonotype was counted ten times or more. The rearrangement joins TRBV5-1 to TRBJ2-2; weak D call: TRBD1 (6 bases). Trimming shortened V by 2 bases and J by 3 bases, and 11 bases separated the two germline ends. Germline values: CDR1 SGHRS, CDR2 YFSETQ. The CDR3 spans 15 residues. CDR3 residues: CASSFTGRDTGELFF. The DNA of the CDR3 is TGCGCCAGCAGCTTCACAGGGCGGGACACCGGGGAGCTGTTTTTT.

The sample holds many counts of this clonotype. The chain couples TRBV18 to TRBJ1-1, with D tentatively TRBD1 (5 bases). Germline V gene data show CDR1 as KGHSH and CDR2 as LQKENI. The ends were cut back, 3 bases at V and 0 bases at J, with 8 bases in the middle. This CDR3 has 14 residues. The CDR3 region has the DNA TGTGCCAGCTCACCCGGGACCTTGAACACTGAAGCTTTCTTT. As protein: CASSPGTLNTEAFF.

In regard to this clonotype: At one boundary the junction diverges from the germline segment, which might be a read error. The J gene is TRBJ1-1, the V gene TRBV7-2; 7 nucleotides align to TRBD1. The germline CDR1 and CDR2 sequences are SGHTA and FQGNSA. This CDR3 is built from 14 residues. CDR3 protein: CASSSRQGGTVAFF. DNA of the CDR3: TGTGCCAGCAGCTCCCGACAGGGAGGCACTGTAGCTTTCTTT.

The table lists this clonotype with many counts. The gene calls are TRBV6-2 or TRBV6-3 and TRBJ2-7; TRBD1 agrees at 10 bases. V lost 7 bases to trimming and J lost 4 bases; unmatched junction nucleotides: 7. The CDR3 contains 14 residues. Germline V gene data show CDR1 as MNHEY and CDR2 as SVGEGT. The CDR3 DNA follows: TGTGCCAGCAACCCGACAGGGGGCTGGTACGAGCAGTACTTC. Protein: CASNPTGGWYEQYF.

This clonotype was recorded at least ten times. The chain links TRBV29-1 to TRBJ1-1, with a tentative D call TRBD1 (5 bases). CDR1 is SQVTM, CDR2 ANQGSEA, per germline. V lost 4 bases and J lost 0, with 12 bases in between. This CDR3 region has 14 residues. The CDR3 spells CSVGAGALNTEAFF. CDR3 DNA: TGCAGCGTTGGTGCCGGGGCCCTGAACACTGAAGCTTTCTTT.

This clonotype was picked up a small number of times. This chain connects TRBV28 to TRBJ2-3; D not certain. The CDR3 length is 14 residues. Trimming took 2 bases from V and 6 from J, leaving 12 bases between them. Germline CDR1 reads MDHEN; CDR2 reads SYDVKM. The DNA of the CDR3 is TGTGCCAGCAGTTTACAGTCCGTACGGGATACGCAGTATTTT. Its translation is CASSLQSVRDTQYF.

This clonotype was seen a few times. The chain has TRBV2 and TRBJ1-4; no firm D call. Deletions cut 6 bases from V and 8 bases from J, with 22 bases between. The CDR3 sequence is 16 residues long. In germline, CDR1 is SNHLY, CDR2 FYNNEI. The CDR3 loop is CASSWLLGWQGEKLFF. The CDR3 region has the DNA TGTGCCAGCAGCTGGCTCTTGGGATGGCAAGGGGAAAAACTGTTTTTT. Full variable domain (missing parts from reference TRBV2 and TRBJ1-4): EPEVTQTPSHQVTQMGQEVILRCVPISNHLYFYWYRQILGQKVEFLVSFYNNEISEKSEIFDDQFSVERPDGSNFTLKIRSTKLEDSAMYFCASSWLLGWQGEKLFFGSGTQLSVL.

This clonotype was counted many times. The chain carries TRBV5-1 and TRBJ2-1; 7 nucleotides match TRBD1. The V and J ends lost 0 bases and 6 bases, in that order; junction bases with no gene match: 6. Germline V gene lookup returns CDR1 SGHRS and CDR2 YFSETQ. The CDR3 loop spans 15 amino acids. CDR3 DNA: TGCGCCAGCAGCTTGGTGGTGACAGGGTTCAATGAGCAGTTCTTC. Its translation is CASSLVVTGFNEQFF.